This entry features one T cell receptor (beta chain) sequence. The data stem from a study of PD-L1 blockade in urothelial cancer. Pretreatment sampling and on-treatment sampling together yielded between 1 and 8 samples for each patient. Germline CDR1 reads SQVTM; CDR2 reads ANQGSEA. V shed 3 bases and J shed 0 bases, with 9 bases lying between them. The CDR3 consists of 14 residues. Repertoires were generated with immunoSEQ multiplex PCR, while TCRdb's copy carries only in-frame clones and drops some. In the table there are about 73,000 clones, about 89% of which are singletons. This sample comprised PBMCs, obtained around atezolizumab (anti-PD-L1) treatment. This TCR was recovered from a man aged 60 to 75 with urothelial cancer. The chain uses TRBV29-1 and TRBJ1-3, with D possibly TRBD1 on 5 matching bases. The CDR3 sequence: CSVDNTGSGNTIYF. CDR3 DNA sequence: TGCAGCGTTGACAACACAGGCTCTGGAAACACCATATATTTT.